These T cell receptor beta chains were read from a single sample in a study of identical twins. TCRdb independently ran MiXCR on the 5' RACE reads; one entry per CDR3 protein. This table holds approximately 680,000 distinct CDR3 sequences, less than 9% found once. The same sample was also used in a study of yellow fever vaccine responses in identical twins.

The sample taken for sequencing was PBMCs. These receptors were collected from a woman between 18 and 29 years old in good health. CDR3s include the opening cysteine and the closing phenylalanine or tryptophan. Fields, in order: D gene, CDR3 length, J gene, V gene, clone size, CDR3 protein, CDR3 DNA. The D gene is left open where the match is weak. Clone size is shown for a subset of rows, as once, few, many or a class of expanded clone.

.	16	TRBJ2-4	TRBV5-1	.	CASSLVSGFPKNIQYF	TGCGCCAGCAGCTTGGTATCGGGGTTCCCCAAAAACATTCAGTACTTC
TRBD2	15	TRBJ2-1	TRBV20-1	.	CSAREPGTSVNEQFF	TGCAGTGCTAGAGAGCCCGGGACTAGCGTAAATGAGCAGTTCTTC
.	15	TRBJ2-1	TRBV5-5	.	CASSFGTSLYNEQFF	TGTGCCAGCAGCTTCGGGACCTCACTCTACAATGAGCAGTTCTTC
.	16	TRBJ2-7	TRBV15	.	CATSRDDGGSSYEQYF	TGTGCCACCAGCAGAGACGACGGGGGCTCCTCCTACGAGCAGTACTTC
.	15	TRBJ2-7	TRBV7-9	.	CASSPGGVSSYEQYF	TGTGCCAGCAGCCCCGGAGGGGTTAGCTCCTACGAGCAGTACTTC
.	14	TRBJ2-3	TRBV29-1	many	CSASLLAGTDTQYF	TGCAGCGCATCATTACTAGCTGGCACAGATACGCAGTATTTT
.	16	TRBJ2-2	TRBV5-1	many	CASSLRGGTNTGELFF	TGCGCCAGCAGCTTGAGGGGGGGGACCAACACCGGGGAGCTGTTTTTT
.	16	TRBJ2-4	TRBV15	many	CATSRDQGQAKNIQYF	TGTGCCACCAGCAGAGATCAAGGACAGGCCAAAAACATTCAGTACTTC
TRBD1	15	TRBJ2-5	TRBV5-1	many	CASRRQGAGQETQYF	TGCGCCAGCAGAAGACAGGGGGCAGGCCAAGAGACCCAGTACTTC
.	16	TRBJ2-6	TRBV3-1	few	CASSQEESSGANVLTF	TGTGCCAGCAGCCAAGAGGAAAGCTCTGGGGCCAACGTCCTGACTTTC
.	17	TRBJ1-1	TRBV9	few	CASSAFRLTPQNTEAFF	TGTGCCAGCAGCGCCTTCAGACTGACGCCGCAAAACACTGAAGCTTTCTTT
.	14	TRBJ2-5	TRBV11-2	many	CASSQGQKTGTQYF	TGTGCCAGCAGCCAAGGTCAAAAAACAGGGACCCAGTACTTC
.	16	TRBJ2-5	TRBV3-1	few	CASSLYRQGTQETQYF	TGTGCCAGCAGCCTCTATCGGCAGGGCACCCAAGAGACCCAGTACTTC
.	13	TRBJ2-7	TRBV10-3	few	CAISDRVFDEQYF	TGTGCCATCAGTGACAGGGTCTTTGACGAGCAGTACTTC
TRBD1	13	TRBJ2-7	TRBV6-6	many	CAVSRGFSYEQYF	TGTGCCGTATCCAGGGGGTTTTCCTACGAGCAGTACTTC
.	15	TRBJ2-2	TRBV12-3/TRBV12-4	many	CASSLRSIEAGELFF	TGTGCCAGCAGTTTAAGGTCTATTGAAGCCGGGGAGCTGTTTTTT
.	16	TRBJ1-4	TRBV25-1	few	CASSETTGLLNEKLFF	TGTGCCAGCAGTGAAACAACAGGTTTATTGAATGAAAAACTGTTTTTT
.	13	TRBJ1-1	TRBV20-1	few	CSAPYFMNTEAFF	TGCAGTGCTCCTTATTTCATGAACACTGAAGCTTTCTTT
.	13	TRBJ2-5	TRBV29-1	many	CSVPRPYQETQYF	TGCAGCGTTCCCCGACCGTACCAAGAGACCCAGTACTTC
.	17	TRBJ2-1	TRBV2	.	CASSLNPLGSSYNEQFF	TGTGCCAGCAGTCTAAACCCACTGGGTAGCTCCTACAATGAGCAGTTCTTC
.	17	TRBJ2-1	TRBV7-9	.	CASSLVRGPKTYNEQFF	TGTGCCAGCAGCTTAGTTAGAGGTCCTAAAACCTACAATGAGCAGTTCTTC
TRBD1	14	TRBJ2-3	TRBV2	.	CATAKQGVSDTQYF	TGTGCCACCGCAAAGCAGGGGGTTTCCGATACGCAGTATTTT
.	15	TRBJ2-2	TRBV29-1	.	CSVEAGETNTGELFF	TGCAGCGTTGAAGCCGGGGAGACGAACACCGGGGAGCTGTTTTTT
.	15	TRBJ2-3	TRBV20-1	.	CSATGDPRSTDTQYF	TGCAGTGCTACGGGGGACCCCAGAAGCACAGATACGCAGTATTTT
TRBD1	13	TRBJ2-7	TRBV29-1	few	CSALGQGMEEQYF	TGCAGCGCGCTAGGACAGGGCATGGAGGAGCAGTACTTC
TRBD2	12	TRBJ2-1	TRBV29-1	many	CSVAASGGAPFF	TGCAGCGTTGCCGCTAGCGGGGGGGCTCCGTTCTTC
.	13	TRBJ2-1	TRBV12-3/TRBV12-4	many	CASSLARGGEQFF	TGTGCCAGCAGTTTAGCGCGAGGCGGTGAGCAGTTCTTC
TRBD2	15	TRBJ2-2	TRBV12-3/TRBV12-4	.	CASSFVAASGSAVFF	TGTGCCAGCAGTTTCGTCGCCGCTAGCGGGAGCGCGGTGTTTTTT
.	13	TRBJ2-2	TRBV7-3	.	CATGDGNTGELFF	TGTGCCACCGGGGACGGGAACACCGGGGAGCTGTTTTTT
.	13	TRBJ2-1	TRBV5-6	.	CASSLRQYPEQFF	TGTGCCAGCAGCTTGAGACAGTACCCTGAGCAGTTCTTC
.	15	TRBJ1-6	TRBV20-1	.	CSARDATGKNSPLHF	TGCAGTGCTAGAGATGCGACAGGCAAAAATTCACCCCTCCACTTT
.	13	TRBJ1-4	TRBV10-2	few	CASSPPTDEKLFF	TGCGCCAGCAGTCCGCCGACAGACGAAAAACTGTTTTTT
TRBD1	17	TRBJ2-7	TRBV4-1	few	CASSQDRTGTGGYEQYF	TGCGCCAGCAGCCAAGACCGTACCGGGACAGGGGGCTACGAGCAGTACTTC
.	14	TRBJ2-5	TRBV5-1	few	CASSFYGGQETQYF	TGCGCCAGCAGCTTTTATGGGGGCCAAGAGACCCAGTACTTC
.	14	TRBJ1-2	TRBV18	many	CASSKLGEGGGYTF	TGTGCCAGCTCGAAGCTCGGGGAGGGCGGAGGCTACACCTTC
TRBD1	15	TRBJ1-3	TRBV5-1	.	CASSGGQSSGNTIYF	TGCGCCAGCAGCGGGGGACAGAGCTCTGGAAACACCATATATTTT
.	16	TRBJ2-1	TRBV5-1	many	CASSTGGGDSYNEQFF	TGCGCCAGCAGCACTGGAGGCGGAGACTCCTACAATGAGCAGTTCTTC
.	14	TRBJ1-2	TRBV14	many	CASSQDRGTGGYTF	TGTGCCAGCAGCCAAGATCGGGGGACGGGTGGCTACACCTTC
TRBD2	17	TRBJ2-6	TRBV19	.	CASSKLAGEAGANVLTF	TGTGCCAGTAGTAAGTTAGCGGGAGAGGCTGGGGCCAACGTCCTGACTTTC
.	17	TRBJ2-6	TRBV3-1	few	CACSHSGRISGANVLTF	TGTGCCTGCAGCCACTCGGGACGGATCTCTGGGGCCAACGTCCTGACTTTC
.	17	TRBJ1-4	TRBV7-9	few	CASSPTGGYRVLEKLFF	TGTGCCAGCAGCCCGACCGGGGGATACAGAGTCCTTGAAAAACTGTTTTTT
.	13	TRBJ2-2	TRBV12-5	many	CASGLVLVGELFF	TGTGCTAGTGGTTTGGTATTAGTGGGGGAGCTGTTTTTT
TRBD1	15	TRBJ2-1	TRBV12-5	.	CASDLGQGAHNEQFF	TGTGCTAGTGACCTGGGACAGGGGGCCCACAATGAGCAGTTCTTC
.	15	TRBJ2-3	TRBV29-1	few	CSVPKSGASTDTQYF	TGCAGCGTTCCTAAGTCCGGCGCAAGCACAGATACGCAGTATTTT
.	15	TRBJ1-5	TRBV9	few	CASSVGGASNQPQHF	TGTGCCAGCAGCGTAGGGGGAGCAAGCAATCAGCCCCAGCATTTT
TRBD2	18	TRBJ2-1	TRBV18	.	CASSPPGTGTSVYNEQFF	TGTGCCAGCTCACCACCGGGCACCGGGACTAGCGTTTACAATGAGCAGTTCTTC
.	17	TRBJ1-4	TRBV11-2	few	CASSQRNREFTNEKLFF	TGTGCCAGCAGCCAACGGAACCGGGAATTCACTAATGAAAAACTGTTTTTT
TRBD1	15	TRBJ2-2	TRBV15	.	CATSRDQGAGGELFF	TGTGCCACCAGCAGGGATCAGGGGGCAGGCGGGGAGCTGTTTTTT
TRBD2	15	TRBJ2-5	TRBV20-1	many	CSATLAAGGKETQYF	TGCAGTGCTACCCTCGCAGCGGGGGGGAAAGAGACCCAGTACTTC
.	17	TRBJ2-1	TRBV21-1	few	CASRLPVWEGSYNEQFF	TGTGCCAGCAGACTTCCGGTTTGGGAAGGGTCCTACAATGAGCAGTTCTTC
.	15	TRBJ1-2	TRBV12-3/TRBV12-4	many	CASSLGSGGNYGYTF	TGTGCCAGCAGTTTGGGGTCGGGGGGAAACTATGGCTACACCTTC
TRBD1	17	TRBJ2-6	TRBV29-1	.	CSARFGDRSSGANVLTF	TGCAGCGCCAGGTTCGGGGACAGGAGCTCTGGGGCCAACGTCCTGACTTTC
.	12	TRBJ1-1	TRBV29-1	.	CSVDAGPTEAFF	TGCAGCGTTGACGCAGGGCCCACTGAAGCTTTCTTT
.	14	TRBJ2-3	TRBV11-2	many	CASSLGSSGDTQYF	TGTGCCAGCAGCTTAGGATCGTCCGGGGACACGCAGTATTTT
.	15	TRBJ2-7	TRBV12-3/TRBV12-4	few	CASSLGSGGTYEQYF	TGTGCCAGCAGTTTAGGGTCGGGGGGCACCTACGAGCAGTACTTC
.	16	TRBJ2-2	TRBV12-3/TRBV12-4	few	CASRKRGGTNTGELFF	TGTGCCAGCAGGAAAAGAGGAGGGACGAACACCGGGGAGCTGTTTTTT
.	14	TRBJ1-1	TRBV19	.	CASSIASMNTEAFF	TGTGCCAGTAGTATAGCAAGCATGAACACTGAAGCTTTCTTT